A single sample gave rise to the 27 T cell receptor beta chains below, sequenced in a study of shared clonotypes between healthy human individuals. The repertoire was sequenced with immunoSEQ multiplex PCR; TCRdb's copy has only in-frame clones and lacks some. Of about half a million clones listed, 65% to 85% are singletons. Sequenced sample: PBMCs. These receptors all come from a woman in her thirties or forties in good health. Some clones in this sample may be carry-over from other donors' samples.

A note on this clone: The junction departs from the called germline gene at one end, perhaps through a read error. V gene TRBV19 combines with J gene TRBJ2-7, with 9 bases that match TRBD1. The germline gives CDR1 LNHDA, CDR2 SQIVND (reference sequence). The CDR3 has 12 amino acids. CDR3 sequence reads: CASSLDRGERYF. In DNA, the CDR3 is TGTGCCAGTAGCCTGGACAGGGGAGAGCGGTACTTC.

In its sample, this clone was seen a few times. This chain connects TRBV28 to TRBJ2-3; 11 positions match TRBD2. Germline loops: CDR1 MDHEN, CDR2 SYDVKM. CDR3 size: 16 residues. The ends lost 6 bases at V and 0 bases at J; junction bases unmatched: 5. CDR3 in DNA: TGTGCCAGCAGATCCCCTAGCGGGAGGAGCACAGATACGCAGTATTTT. Residues: CASRSPSGRSTDTQYF.

In its sample, this clone was seen once. CDR3 loop: CASRADRGADEQYF. The DNA for the CDR3 is TGTGCCAGCAGGGCGGACAGGGGCGCGGACGAGCAGTACTTC. This chain joins TRBV2 and TRBJ2-7; 9 bases are shared with TRBD1. Germline V gene sequence: CDR1 SNHLY, CDR2 FYNNEI. The ends lost 6 bases at V and 5 bases at J; junction bases unmatched: 8. The CDR3 is 14 amino acids.

The chain uses TRBV5-1 and TRBJ2-7, with TRBD2 matching over 13 bases. Germline loops: CDR1 SGHRS, CDR2 YFSETQ. The CDR3 covers 17 residues. Trimming cost V 2 bases and J 3 bases; bases outside gene matches: 8. CDR3 sequence (DNA): TGCGCCAGCAGCTTTGGACTAGCGGGAGCGTTGGGCTACGAGCAGTACTTC. It is translated as CASSFGLAGALGYEQYF.

This chain uses TRBV2 with TRBJ2-5; D uncertain. Germline CDR1 SNHLY, CDR2 FYNNEI. The CDR3 is 16 residues long. The V gene lost 0 bases and the J gene lost 4 bases, with 15 bases spanning the gap. CDR3 nucleotides: TGTGCCAGCAGTGAAGCGCTTCGAGGATCCCGAGAGACCCAGTACTTC. Protein product: CASSEALRGSRETQYF.

Worth noting for this clone: A read error likely explains this, since a far larger clone differs by one base. The J gene is TRBJ1-5, the V gene TRBV11-1, with a possible D match to TRBD1 (6 bases). Germline lookup yields CDR1 SGHAT and CDR2 FQDESV (reference sequence). This CDR3 has 18 residues. Trimming removed 3 bases at V and 1 base at J, with 19 bases between. The CDR3 DNA reads as TGTGCCAGCAGCTTGGCAGGAGGGGGACTTACGAGCAATCAGCCCCAGCATTTT. Protein product: CASSLAGGGLTSNQPQHF.

This clone has only one observation. The chain has TRBV5-4 and TRBJ1-1; D unresolved. The CDR3 totals 13 residues. Trimming stripped 4 bases from V and 1 base from J, with 8 bases between. The germline V gene has CDR1 SGHNT and CDR2 YYREEE (reference sequence). CDR3: CASSRRENTEAFF. In DNA, the CDR3 is TGTGCCAGCAGCCGAAGAGAGAACACTGAAGCTTTCTTT.

Of note for this clone: This likely came from a read error, as a far larger clone is one base away. The chain carries TRBV27 and TRBJ2-7, with D hard to call. This CDR3 comprises 11 residues. CDR1 is MNHEY and CDR2 is SMNVEV in the germline V gene (reference sequence). The CDR3 region has the DNA TGTGCCATCAGTTTCCTCTACGAGCAGTACTTC. Its translation is CAISFLYEQYF.

This rearrangement joins TRBV28 to TRBJ2-5; no clear D. CDR1 and CDR2 from the germline V gene are MDHEN and SYDVKM. Trimming took 3 bases from V and 4 from J, leaving 12 bases between them. The CDR3 runs to 14 residues. CDR3 protein: CASSFNTNLETQYF. DNA of the CDR3: TGTGCCAGCAGTTTCAACACCAATCTAGAGACCCAGTACTTC. The entire variable domain, with the rest obtained from reference TRBV28 and TRBJ2-5, is as follows: DVKVTQSSRYLVKRTGEKVFLECVQDMDHENMFWYRQDPGLGLRLIYFSYDVKMKEKGDIPEGYSVSREKKERFSLILESASTNQTSMYLCASSFNTNLETQYFGPGTRLLVL.

This clone has only one observation. V is TRBV5-1 and J is TRBJ2-3; D could derive from TRBD1 or TRBD2 (5 bases each). The germline V and J ends were trimmed by 0 bases and 2 bases, with 13 bases remaining between them. CDR3 length: 16 residues. In germline, CDR1 is SGHRS, CDR2 YFSETQ. The CDR3: CASSLVGTFTTDTQYF. CDR3 coding DNA: TGCGCCAGCAGCTTGGTTGGGACCTTCACCACAGATACGCAGTATTTT.

The CDR3 sequence is CASSQDTSGMPLFF. The CDR3 DNA reads TGCGCCAGCAGCCAAGACACCAGCGGGATGCCCCTGTTCTTC. The chain couples TRBV4-3 to TRBJ2-1; the match to TRBD2 covers 7 bases. Trimming at V came to 0 bases and at J to 15 bases, leaving 11 bases not matched to a gene. The V gene's germline CDR1 is LGHNA and CDR2 YSLEER. This CDR3 is 14 amino acids long.

Regarding this clone: A much larger clone lies a single base off, so this may be a read error. The gene calls are TRBV6-1 and TRBJ2-1; TRBD2 matches at 8 bases. CDR3 size: 15 residues. J lost 12 bases, V lost 5 bases, and 15 bases had no gene match. CDR1 is MNHNS, CDR2 SASEGT, per germline. The CDR3 loop reads CASSPPGTRGSPQFF. The CDR3 DNA follows: TGTGCCAGCAGTCCACCCGGGACTAGAGGGAGCCCGCAGTTCTTC.

The rearrangement links TRBV7-3 to TRBJ2-6; tentative D call: TRBD1 (5 bases). V lost 5 bases and J lost 0, with 14 bases in between. The CDR3 has 17 residues. Per germline, CDR1 SGHTA and CDR2 FQGTGA. This CDR3 reads CASSPRQTFSGANVLTF. Written as DNA, the CDR3 is TGTGCCAGCAGCCCGCGACAGACTTTCTCTGGGGCCAACGTCCTGACTTTC.

On this clone: A single base separates this from a much larger clone, so it may be a read error. The rearrangement links TRBV4-1 to TRBJ2-3; unclear D gene. There are 16 residues in the CDR3. V shed 2 bases and J shed 4 bases, with 16 bases lying between them. Germline lookup yields CDR1 MGHRA and CDR2 YSYEKL. CDR3 protein: CASSQWPTPGSDTQYF. CDR3 DNA sequence: TGCGCCAGCAGCCAATGGCCTACCCCCGGTTCAGATACGCAGTATTTT.

Comment on this clone: One base separates it from a far larger clone, so it is likely a read error. In the same sample, other DNA sequences code for this CDR3. The chain employs TRBV9 and TRBJ2-5; D is unclear. V was clipped by 0 bases and J by 2 bases, with 8 bases between them. Germline V gene data show CDR1 as SGDLS and CDR2 as YYNGEE. CDR3 length: 14 residues. The CDR3 sequence is CASSVGGIQETQYF. The CDR3, as DNA: TGTGCCAGCAGCGTAGGGGGTATTCAAGAGACCCAGTACTTC.

The rearrangement uses TRBV29-1 and TRBJ2-1, with 10 bases aligning to TRBD2. CDR3 size: 13 residues. The germline gives CDR1 SQVTM, CDR2 ANQGSEA. V lost 4 bases to trimming and J lost 5 bases; unmatched junction nucleotides: 2. The CDR3 DNA is TGCAGCGTTGTTACTAGCGGGAACAATGAGCAGTTCTTC. Translating it yields CSVVTSGNNEQFF.

J is TRBJ1-1 and V is TRBV7-9; D is unresolved. The CDR3 extends over 15 amino acids. The germline gives CDR1 SEHNR, CDR2 FQNEAQ (reference sequence). V dropped 5 bases and J dropped 0 bases, with 13 bases sitting between them. The CDR3 is CASSPRGRMNTEAFF. The CDR3 DNA sequence: TGTGCCAGCAGCCCCCGCGGGAGGATGAACACTGAAGCTTTCTTT. Combining the CDR3 with reference TRBV7-9 and TRBJ1-1 gives the whole variable domain DTGVSQNPRHKITKRGQNVTFRCDPISEHNRLYWYRQTLGQGPEFLTYFQNEAQLEKSRLLSDRFSAERPKGSFSTLEIQRTEQGDSAMYLCASSPRGRMNTEAFFGQGTRLTVV.

The J gene is TRBJ1-1, the V gene TRBV4-2; TRBD1 matches at 12 bases. The CDR3 length is 16 residues. Per the germline V gene, CDR1 is LGHNA and CDR2 is YNFKEQ. With 7 bases clipped from V and 0 bases from J, the junction kept 6 bases outside the gene matches. The CDR3 DNA sequence: TGTGCCAGCAACCGGGACAGGGGGCGATTGAACACTGAAGCTTTCTTT. Its translation is CASNRDRGRLNTEAFF.

This rearrangement joins TRBV30 to TRBJ2-2, with D uncertain. V was cut by 4 bases and J by 6 bases, with 15 bases left in between. The CDR3 spans 14 residues. CDR1 is GTSNPN, CDR2 SVGIG, per germline (reference sequence). DNA of the CDR3: TGTGCCTGGACGACGATGATTAGGGCCGGGGAGCTGTTTTTT. It yields the protein CAWTTMIRAGELFF. The entire variable domain, with the rest obtained from reference TRBV30 and TRBJ2-2, is as follows: SQTIHQWPATLVQPVGSPLSLECTVEGTSNPNLYWYRQAAGRGLQLLFYSVGIGQISSEVPQNLSASRPQDRQFILSSKKLLLSDSGFYLCAWTTMIRAGELFFGEGSRLTVL.

This rearrangement joins TRBV5-4 to TRBJ2-3; 8 positions agree with TRBD1. Trimming cost V 5 bases and J 2 bases; bases outside gene matches: 1. The CDR3 is 13 residues long. Germline assignment: CDR1 SGHNT and CDR2 YYREEE (reference sequence). The CDR3 loop is CASRDRVTDTQYF. The CDR3, as DNA: TGTGCCAGCAGGGACAGGGTCACAGATACGCAGTATTTT.

The genes are TRBV19 and TRBJ2-2, with 9 positions matching TRBD1. Germline V gene sequence: CDR1 LNHDA, CDR2 SQIVND (reference sequence). The ends lost 3 bases at V and 2 bases at J; junction bases unmatched: 7. The CDR3 sequence is 17 residues long. The chain's CDR3 is CASSILPGQGNTGELFF. CDR3 nucleotides: TGTGCCAGTAGTATTTTACCGGGACAGGGTAACACCGGGGAGCTGTTTTTT.

With respect to this clone: Other DNA sequences of this sample code for an identical CDR3. The chain joins TRBV11-2 to TRBJ1-1; 9 bases are shared with TRBD1. There are 15 residues in the CDR3. Germline CDR1 is SGHAT and CDR2 is FQNNGV. Germline trimming cut 2 bases from V and 2 bases from J; bases unmatched to any gene: 3. The chain's CDR3 is CASSLLDRGNTEAFF. The CDR3 DNA reads TGTGCCAGCAGCTTATTGGACAGGGGCAACACTGAAGCTTTCTTT.

This clone was seen only once. V and J are TRBV28 and TRBJ2-1; 9 bases map to TRBD2. The CDR3 extends over 15 amino acids. Germline lookup yields CDR1 MDHEN and CDR2 SYDVKM. After removal of 3 bases from V and 7 bases from J, the junction contained 7 bases not matched to a gene. The CDR3 loop reads CASSFRAGGLNEQFF. CDR3 sequence (DNA): TGTGCCAGCAGTTTCCGAGCGGGAGGACTGAATGAGCAGTTCTTC.

This chain uses TRBV29-1 with TRBJ2-5; no clear D gene. Trimming took 2 bases from V and 5 from J, leaving 3 bases between them. Germline V gene sequence: CDR1 SQVTM, CDR2 ANQGSEA. CDR3 length equals 10 residues. CDR3 amino acids: CSVERETQYF. As DNA, the CDR3 is TGCAGCGTTGAAAGGGAGACCCAGTACTTC.

The chain has TRBV28 and TRBJ2-7; TRBD2 aligns across 8 bases. Per germline, CDR1 MDHEN and CDR2 SYDVKM. V lost 7 bases, J lost 3 bases, and 2 bases stayed unmatched. The CDR3 is made up of 12 amino acids. In DNA form, the CDR3 reads TGTGCCAGCACCCGGGGGGGCTACGAGCAGTACTTC. Amino acid sequence: CASTRGGYEQYF.

J is TRBJ2-1 and V is TRBV5-1; D is ambiguous. Trimming cost V 2 bases and J 5 bases, with 8 bases left between them. CDR1 is SGHRS and CDR2 is YFSETQ in the germline V gene. The CDR3 runs to 13 residues. Written as DNA, the CDR3 is TGCGCCAGCAGCTTATTAAGTAACAATGAGCAGTTCTTC. It is translated as CASSLLSNNEQFF. Combining the CDR3 with reference TRBV5-1 and TRBJ2-1 gives the whole variable domain KAGVTQTPRYLIKTRGQQVTLSCSPISGHRSVSWYQQTPGQGLQFLFEYFSETQRNKGNFPGRFSGRQFSNSRSEMNVSTLELGDSALYLCASSLLSNNEQFFGPGTRLTVL.

A remark on this clone: One base away lies a much larger clone, so this may be a sequencing read error. The chain is built from TRBV7-2 and TRBJ1-2; D gene unclear. CDR3 size: 13 residues. Per germline, CDR1 SGHTA and CDR2 FQGNSA. Trimming removed 5 bases at V and 2 bases at J, with 9 bases between. CDR3 in amino acids: CASSPGKNYGYTF. CDR3 nucleotide sequence: TGTGCCAGCAGCCCAGGCAAAAACTATGGCTACACCTTC. The whole variable domain, remainder taken from reference TRBV7-2 and TRBJ1-2, is GAGVSQSPSNKVTEKGKDVELRCDPISGHTALYWYRQSLGQGLEFLIYFQGNSAPDKSGLPSDRFSAERTGGSVSTLTIQRTQQEDSAVYLCASSPGKNYGYTFGSGTRLTVV.